This T cell receptor beta chain was captured by sequencing in a study of vaccination and CD4 T cells after COVID-19. Study conclusions and caveats: Convalescent patients gained a median about 85% of their reactive clones only post-vaccination.

A word on this clonotype: As yet, its antigen is unknown.

V was clipped by 3 bases and J by 9 bases, with 12 bases between them. Germline V CDR1 and CDR2: MNHEY, SMNVEV (reference sequence). The CDR3 totals 14 residues. Treatment in this sample: roughly ten-day PBMC culture with coronavirus spike peptide pools or control peptides (ViraFEST assay). Dates of positive PCR ran from March to December 2020, before US Alpha, Beta and Delta variants. The study sequenced cultured CD4+ T cell DNA using the Oncomine TCR Beta short-read assay. MiXCR was run by TCRdb on the PCR reads, yielding one entry per CDR3 protein. This table has about 10,000 distinct CDR3 sequences, roughly 63% appearing once.

This clonotype was sampled from a human donor who had recovered from COVID-19. The specimen was CD4+ T cells from blood, cultured in vitro. This chain joins TRBV27 and TRBJ1-6; D ambiguous. CDR3: CASSFRDRPSPLHF. CDR3 sequence (DNA): TGTGCCAGCAGTTTCCGAGATCGGCCTTCACCCCTCCACTTT.